What follows are 21 T cell receptor beta chains derived from one specimen sequenced in a study of shared clonotypes between healthy human individuals. TCRdb's table, derived via immunoSEQ multiplex PCR, lists solely in-frame clones and lacks some. The sample holds around 2,000,000 clones, 90% to 95% seen once. Input material: naive CD4+ T cells sorted from blood. Subset: CD45RA+ positively selected. These TCRs come from a man aged 18 to 30 in good health.

The gene calls are TRBV7-3 and TRBJ2-1, with a tentative D call TRBD1 (6 bases). The CDR3 sequence is 16 residues long. Deletions cut 1 base from V and 9 bases from J, with 19 bases between. Germline CDR1 is SGHTA and CDR2 is FQGTGA. CDR3 sequence reads: CASSLIGGWDTGEQFF. The CDR3, as DNA: TGTGCCAGCAGCTTAATTGGCGGATGGGACACGGGTGAGCAGTTCTTC.

This clone has a single count. This sample includes further DNA sequences coding for the same CDR3. The chain carries TRBV9 and TRBJ2-2; D is unclear. The CDR3 runs 13 residues. Germline CDR1 and CDR2: SGDLS and YYNGEE. The V end was cut by 1 base, the J end by 4 bases, with 5 bases between. The CDR3, as DNA: TGTGCCAGCAGCGTATCCAGCACCGGGGAGCTGTTTTTT. The encoded protein is CASSVSSTGELFF.

The rearrangement joins TRBV5-6 to TRBJ1-2, with unresolved D. Germline V gives CDR1 SGHDT, CDR2 YYEEEE. The CDR3 runs 13 residues. V was cut by 2 bases and J by 4 bases, with 9 bases left in between. CDR3 in amino acids: CASSFRAPYGYTF. CDR3 nucleotide sequence: TGTGCCAGCAGCTTTAGGGCCCCCTATGGCTACACCTTC.

This chain uses TRBV7-2 with TRBJ1-1; D is ambiguous. From germline, CDR1 is SGHTA and CDR2 FQGNSA. V was clipped by 2 bases and J by 0 bases, with 7 bases between them. There are 14 residues in the CDR3. The CDR3, as DNA: TGTGCCAGCAGCTTACAGGTAGTGAACACTGAAGCTTTCTTT. Encoded protein: CASSLQVVNTEAFF.

The V call is TRBV10-3, the J call TRBJ2-6; 8 nucleotides align to TRBD1. CDR3 size: 19 residues. CDR1 and CDR2 (germline): ENHRY, SYGVKD. V lost 3 bases to trimming and J lost 1 base; unmatched junction nucleotides: 11. The CDR3 bases are TGTGCCATCAGTGACCCAAGTAGGCAGGGGGCTTCTGGGGCCAACGTCCTGACTTTC. Translating gives CAISDPSRQGASGANVLTF.

The chain has TRBV7-2 and TRBJ1-6; D is uncertain. Germline V gives CDR1 SGHTA, CDR2 FQGNSA. Trimming took off 1 base at V and 8 bases at J, with 18 bases between the two ends. The CDR3 covers 17 residues. The chain's CDR3 is CASSLGRLDVTDSPLHF. CDR3 DNA sequence: TGTGCCAGCAGCTTAGGGCGTCTAGATGTCACTGATTCACCCCTCCACTTT.

V gene TRBV13 combines with J gene TRBJ2-3, with TRBD1 matching over 12 bases. After removal of 5 bases from V and 6 bases from J, the junction contained 15 bases not matched to a gene. Germline V gene data show CDR1 as PRHDT and CDR2 as FYEKMQ (reference sequence). The CDR3 consists of 18 residues. As DNA, the CDR3 is TGTGCCAGCAGCCCAGGGCGTCCGGGACAGGGGGCAGGGGATACGCAGTATTTT. Translating it yields CASSPGRPGQGAGDTQYF.

The chain combines TRBV5-1 with TRBJ1-6; 8 bases are shared with TRBD1. The V gene's germline CDR1 is SGHRS and CDR2 YFSETQ. The junction had 2 bases not matched to a gene; V was cut back by 8 bases and J by 7 bases. The CDR3 loop spans 12 amino acids. The chain's CDR3 is CASTGGNSPLHF. The DNA of the CDR3 is TGCGCCAGTACAGGGGGAAATTCACCCCTCCACTTT.

The J gene is TRBJ1-5, the V gene TRBV6-1, with D hard to call. Germline V gene data show CDR1 as MNHNS and CDR2 as SASEGT. V lost 6 bases and J 4 bases, leaving 10 bases between the germline ends. This CDR3 spans 13 amino acids. This CDR3 is CASRSERNQPQHF. CDR3 nucleotide sequence: TGTGCCAGCAGGTCTGAAAGAAATCAGCCCCAGCATTTT.

CDR3 bases: TGTGCCAGCAGCCAATACCCCCCGGGACAAGGACGACGATATGGCTACACCTTC. Amino acids: CASSQYPPGQGRRYGYTF. The chain is built from TRBV28 and TRBJ1-2; the D gene is possibly TRBD1 (6 bases). Germline CDR1 and CDR2: MDHEN and SYDVKM. Trimming stripped 6 bases from V and 5 bases from J, with 28 bases between. The CDR3 consists of 18 residues.

J is TRBJ2-5 and V is TRBV9; 10 bases match TRBD2. J was trimmed by 5 bases and V by 4 bases; bases with no gene match: 8. The CDR3 has 15 residues. Germline loops: CDR1 SGDLS, CDR2 YYNGEE. The CDR3 loop reads CASSRSGGARETQYF. In DNA form, the CDR3 reads TGTGCCAGCAGCCGAAGCGGGGGGGCCAGGGAGACCCAGTACTTC.

The genes are TRBV5-4 and TRBJ1-6; perhaps TRBD1 as D (5 bases). The germline V and J ends were trimmed by 0 bases and 9 bases, with 19 bases remaining between them. In germline, CDR1 is SGHNT, CDR2 YYREEE (reference sequence). This CDR3 has 17 amino acids. The CDR3 DNA sequence: TGTGCCAGCAGCTTGGATGGAGGGGCTCTCGGGAGTTCACCCCTCCACTTT. Encoded protein: CASSLDGGALGSSPLHF.

V is TRBV7-2 and J is TRBJ1-5; 9 nucleotides agree with TRBD1. The CDR3 is 14 residues long. The ends lost 5 bases at V and 2 bases at J; junction bases unmatched: 1. Germline V gene sequence: CDR1 SGHTA, CDR2 FQGNSA. CDR3 bases: TGTGCCAGCAGCCGGGACAGGGGCAATCAGCCCCAGCATTTT. It yields the protein CASSRDRGNQPQHF.

The chain joins TRBV5-1 to TRBJ2-4, with TRBD1 matching 7 bases. The CDR3 is 16 amino acids. J lost 0 bases, V lost 3 bases, and 6 bases had no gene match. Per germline, CDR1 SGHRS and CDR2 YFSETQ. Written as DNA, the CDR3 is TGCGCCAGCAGCTGGGGGACAGACGAAGCCAAAAACATTCAGTACTTC. Translating gives CASSWGTDEAKNIQYF.

The chain couples TRBV5-4 to TRBJ2-7, with D hard to call. Trimming removed 3 bases from V and 6 bases from J, with 13 bases in between. The germline V gene has CDR1 SGHNT and CDR2 YYREEE (reference sequence). CDR3 size: 13 residues. The DNA for the CDR3 is TGTGCCAGCAGCTCCGACCCCGCCACCGAGCAGTACTTC. Translated: CASSSDPATEQYF.

The chain employs TRBV5-1 and TRBJ2-2; 10 nucleotides match TRBD2. There are 17 residues in the CDR3. CDR1 and CDR2 (germline): SGHRS, YFSETQ. Germline trimming cut 3 bases from V and 0 bases from J; bases unmatched to any gene: 5. The CDR3 reads CASSSGGLAANTGELFF. The CDR3 DNA follows: TGCGCCAGCAGCTCGGGAGGACTAGCGGCGAACACCGGGGAGCTGTTTTTT.

The chain combines TRBV9 with TRBJ2-1; a possible D gene is TRBD2 (6 bases). Germline loops: CDR1 SGDLS, CDR2 YYNGEE. V was clipped by 0 bases and J by 6 bases, with 10 bases between them. The CDR3 contains 14 residues. CDR3 in amino acids: CASSVEGTLNEQFF. The DNA of the CDR3 is TGTGCCAGCAGCGTAGAAGGGACTCTCAATGAGCAGTTCTTC. Full variable domain (outside the CDR3, taken from reference TRBV9 and TRBJ2-1): DSGVTQTPKHLITATGQRVTLRCSPRSGDLSVYWYQQSLDQGLQFLIQYYNGEERAKGNILERFSAQQFPDLHSELNLSSLELGDSALYFCASSVEGTLNEQFFGPGTRLTVL.

The chain employs TRBV6-1 and TRBJ1-2, with 9 nucleotides matching TRBD1. Germline V gives CDR1 MNHNS, CDR2 SASEGT. V shed 6 bases, J shed 7 bases, and the junction held 6 bases outside the gene matches. The CDR3 extends over 13 amino acids. For the CDR3, the DNA is TGTGCCAGCAGAGGACAGGGGATTAGTGGCTACACCTTC. Amino acids: CASRGQGISGYTF.

This chain joins TRBV11-3 and TRBJ1-1; the D gene is possibly TRBD1 (6 bases). Trimming cost V 1 base and J 6 bases, with 18 bases left between them. This CDR3 is 16 amino acids long. Germline CDR1 and CDR2: SGHNT and YENEEA. The CDR3: CASSLVTRDMGSEAFF. The CDR3 DNA is TGTGCCAGCAGCTTAGTAACGAGGGACATGGGCTCTGAAGCTTTCTTT.

Note on this clone: The same CDR3 also results from other DNA sequences found in this sample. The V call is TRBV20-1, the J call TRBJ1-2, with D maybe TRBD1 (5 bases). This CDR3 spans 11 amino acids. Per germline, CDR1 DFQATT and CDR2 SNEGSKA (reference sequence). V was clipped by 6 bases and J by 8 bases, with 13 bases between them. The CDR3 bases are TGCAGTGCCCCCGGGGGGTTCGGCTACACCTTC. Its protein product is CSAPGGFGYTF.

The chain joins TRBV19 to TRBJ2-5; weak D call: TRBD1 (6 bases). V lost 4 bases to trimming and J lost 5 bases, with 11 bases between them. Germline CDR1 is LNHDA and CDR2 is SQIVND (reference sequence). The CDR3 runs 13 residues. CDR3 region: CASSTQRGETQYF. DNA for the CDR3: TGTGCCAGTAGTACCCAGAGGGGGGAGACCCAGTACTTC.